This entry features one T cell receptor (beta chain) sequence. The table lists this clonotype with a few counts. This clone's antigen is unknown. No clone much larger than this one lies a single base away; base qualities are absent. This sample stems from a study of T-cell memory formation after mild COVID-19 (dated by TCRdb to the early 2020s). About the investigation overall: TCR sequence clusters from the two donors were largely donor specific. Longitudinal TCRalpha and TCRbeta repertoire sequencing tracked T-cell clones expanding and contracting after mild COVID-19 in two donors. The cohort was made up of two young adult volunteers, one female and one male, who were previously healthy. Points the paper makes about the study in general: From day 15 to 85, contracting clones showed balanced CD4/CD8 phenotypes, whereas a second wave of clones that expanded from day 15 to 37 leaned towards CD4+. The study covered only a couple of mild cases, and larger cohorts including severe cases with pre-infection samples were considered necessary. Some responding clones were detected in pre-infection memory, which suggested that pre-existing cross-reactive memory T cells had joined the SARS-CoV-2 response. Contracting CD4+ clones appeared mostly in the CM and EM memory subsets, whereas CD8+ clones were enriched in EMRA. Whether the second-wave clones peaking on day 37 were SARS-CoV-2 specific was not confirmed.

Ficoll-Paque density gradient centrifugation was used to isolate PBMCs. Sequencing relied on an Illumina NovaSeq 6000. cDNA libraries for TCRalpha and TCRbeta were prepared by 5'RACE using constant-segment primers, with sample barcodes and unique molecular identifiers added. Trizol reagent was used to extract RNA from every sample. Libraries were amplified in two PCR steps, with a second sample barcode and Illumina TruSeq adapters added in the second step. Sequencing of the libraries was done on an Illumina NovaSeq, producing 2 x 150 bp paired-end reads. Turning to the authors' computational methods: With migec v1.2.7, reads were demultiplexed and then collapsed into UMI-guided consensus sequences. Using mixcr v2.1.11, UMI consensuses were aligned to TRA and TRB V and J templates and then assembled into clonotypes. A clonotype was counted as expanded or contracted only if both edgeR and NoisET called the change significant, with noise models trained on biological replicates. For edgeR calls, the thresholds were a false discovery rate-adjusted p below 0.01 and a log2 fold-change of 1. As an exploratory analysis of dynamics, max-normalized trajectories of the 1000 most abundant clonotypes were examined by PCA with hierarchical clustering. Separately sequenced CD4+ and CD8+ repertoires were used to assign the CD4 or CD8 phenotype of responding clones. TCRdb itself trimmed the public reads at Q25 with fastp, ran MiXCR and retained productive beta chains. Merged by CDR3 protein, the rows form single entries marked with the most common genes and DNA. TCRdb's processing, not the authors', yielded these V and J calls. This sample gives more than 400,000 distinct CDR3 sequences in total; 15% to 20% of them show up just once. The ten top clones hold 9% to 15% of the sample.

The germline V gene encodes CDR1 ENHRY and CDR2 SYGVKD. Taken from cysteine to phenylalanine, the CDR3 has 13 residues. Solely the CDR3 DNA is kept, with 39 bases framed from the first base. Trimming removed 8 bases from V and 4 bases from J, leaving 14 bases between the germline ends. This TCR derives from an adult woman who had mild COVID-19 (a few samples of this study predate the infection). The sample titles of this study are shuffled in the database, so cell type and time point are left out; the donor was told from shared clones. This chain joins TRBV10-3 to TRBJ1-2; TRBD1 might be the D gene, on 5 matching bases. Sequenced: PBMCs or a T cell subset sorted from them (not recorded which). CDR3 reads: CAISPGLAYGYTF. The DNA sequence is given as TGTGCCATCTCACCAGGGTTAGCCTATGGCTACACCTTC.